This T cell receptor beta chain comes out of a study of tumor and adjacent non-tumor tissue in lung cancer. At the level of the study: Histology: about 13 adenocarcinoma, a couple of squamous cell carcinoma, 1 small cell lung cancer. Samples averaged roughly 4 million productive TCRbeta reads each.

Germline-derived CDR1 and CDR2 are MNHEY and SVGEGT. CDR3 length equals 15 residues. Study-wide findings and caveats: Tumor tissue had significantly higher TCR diversity than normal lung. Top 100 clones took a larger repertoire share in normal lung.

As to this clonotype: Its antigen remains unidentified. At one of its ends the junction is not consistent with the germline gene, which may arise from a read error.

TCRbeta libraries were built with three rounds of nested PCR, modified from ARM-PCR. TCRdb passed the multiplex PCR reads through MiXCR, listing each CDR3 protein once. The table has more than 55,000 distinct CDR3 sequences, around three quarters seen once. No cell sorting was done before RNA was extracted from the tissue. The normal lung tissue was taken more than 3 cm from the tumor edge. The gene calls are TRBV6-2 or TRBV6-3 and TRBJ2-1, with 7 bases that match TRBD2. This receptor was identified in a man between 60 and 75 years old with non-small cell lung cancer. The sample taken for sequencing was distant non-tumor lung tissue. CDR3 DNA sequence: TGCCCCAGCAGTTACTCAGGACTAGTCAACTATGAGCAGTTCTTC. Translated: CPSSYSGLVNYEQFF.